This T cell receptor beta chain stems from a study of regulatory T cells in long-lasting Graves disease. This clonotype was found many times. The CDR3 has 15 residues. Unmatched junction bases numbered 5, after V lost 5 bases and J lost 2 bases. CDR1 and CDR2 from the germline V gene are SGHTA and FQGNSA. Relying on iRepertoire HTBI primers and Arm-PCR of CDR3 regions, the team built TCR beta libraries. In TCRdb, the multiplex PCR reads were re-called with MiXCR into one record per CDR3 protein. The table records 450,000 to 600,000 distinct CDR3 sequences, about 13% of them present only once. Time point: newly diagnosed GD, antithyroid drugs for less than 3 months. Scientists built the TCR library using RNA that was extracted from PBMCs. This sample was shared with a second study, whose subject was T cells in Graves' hyperthyroidism and ophthalmopathy.

The sample consisted of peripheral blood mononuclear cells (PBMCs), taken at new diagnosis, from a patient treated with antithyroid drugs. The chain carries TRBV7-2 and TRBJ2-5; TRBD2 aligns across 10 bases. The sequence came from a man aged 25-45 years with Graves disease. The CDR3 loop reads CASSPGLAPQETQYF. Here the CDR3 DNA reads TGTGCCAGCAGCCCGGGACTAGCGCCACAAGAGACCCAGTACTTC.